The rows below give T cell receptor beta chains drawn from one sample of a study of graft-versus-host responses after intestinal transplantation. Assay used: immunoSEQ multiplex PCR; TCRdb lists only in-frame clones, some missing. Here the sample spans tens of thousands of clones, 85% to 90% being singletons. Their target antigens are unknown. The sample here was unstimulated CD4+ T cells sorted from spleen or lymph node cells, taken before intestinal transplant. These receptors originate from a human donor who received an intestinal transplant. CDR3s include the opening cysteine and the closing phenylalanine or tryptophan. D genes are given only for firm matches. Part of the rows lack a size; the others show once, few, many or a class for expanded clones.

TGTGCCAGCAGCTTAGATCGGTTGAACAGGGGGACTGAAGCTTTCTTT | CASSLDRLNRGTEAFF | TRBD1 | TRBV11-2 | . | TRBJ1-1
TGTGCCAGCAGCTTGGACAGGGACACTGAAGCTTTCTTT | CASSLDRDTEAFF | TRBD1 | TRBV7-3 | . | TRBJ1-1
TGTGCCAGCAGTGGTTCCGCGAGGGAGACGAATGAAAAACTGTTTTTT | CASSGSARETNEKLFF | . | TRBV25-1 | . | TRBJ1-4
TGTGCCAGCAGTTACCCGACAGGGGTGAACACTGAAGCTTTCTTT | CASSYPTGVNTEAFF | TRBD1 | TRBV6-6 | . | TRBJ1-1
TGTGCCAGCTCAAGGACAGGGGGAGGTAATCAGCCCCAGCATTTT | CASSRTGGGNQPQHF | TRBD1 | TRBV18 | . | TRBJ1-5
TGTGCCAGCAGTCTACGGGGGGCTCGCACAGATACGCAGTATTTT | CASSLRGARTDTQYF | . | TRBV27 | . | TRBJ2-3
TGTGCCAGCAGTCTAGGACACCAAGCTAACTATGGCTACACCTTC | CASSLGHQANYGYTF | . | TRBV13 | . | TRBJ1-2
TGTGCCAGCCTTCCGAGGCGGGGGGCGGAGTACGAGCAGTACTTC | CASLPRRGAEYEQYF | TRBD2 | TRBV6-6 | . | TRBJ2-7
TGTGCCAGCAACGCGGGACTAGCGTACAATGAGCAGTTCTTC | CASNAGLAYNEQFF | TRBD2 | TRBV2 | . | TRBJ2-1
TGTGCCAGCAGCTTAGGGGGCGGGACAGGGCCCAACGAGCAGTACTTC | CASSLGGGTGPNEQYF | TRBD1 | TRBV13 | few | TRBJ2-7
TGTGCCAGTCGTAGCTCTGGGGCCAACGTCCTGACTTTC | CASRSSGANVLTF | . | TRBV28 | . | TRBJ2-6
TGTGCCAGCAGTCCCCGGGGGGGTCCCAAAAACATTCAGTACTTC | CASSPRGGPKNIQYF | TRBD2 | TRBV6-5 | . | TRBJ2-4
TGCGCCAGCAGCTTGTCTAGCGCTACTAGCACAGATACGCAGTATTTT | CASSLSSATSTDTQYF | . | TRBV5-1 | few | TRBJ2-3
TGTGCCAGCAGTTTGGCCTCCGCGGGGGGGCGGACTAATGAAAAACTGTTTTTT | CASSLASAGGRTNEKLFF | . | TRBV28 | . | TRBJ1-4
TGTGCCATCAGAGAGGCCAGGGGGGACACCGGGGAGCTGTTTTTT | CAIREARGDTGELFF | . | TRBV10-3 | . | TRBJ2-2
TGTGCCAGCAGCGTAGGGATTAGCGGATACAATGAGCAGTTCTTC | CASSVGISGYNEQFF | . | TRBV9 | . | TRBJ2-1
TGTGCCAGCAGCTTACAGGCCCTAGCGGGAGCGTCAGAGCAGTTCTTC | CASSLQALAGASEQFF | TRBD2 | TRBV7-3 | . | TRBJ2-1
TGTGCCAGCAGCCCTCGGACTAGCGGGAAGAATGAGCAGTTCTTC | CASSPRTSGKNEQFF | TRBD2 | TRBV9 | . | TRBJ2-1
TGTGCCTGGGGGACAGTCCATAATTCACCCCTCCACTTT | CAWGTVHNSPLHF | TRBD1 | TRBV30 | . | TRBJ1-6
TGTGCCAGCAGCCCGACGGACAGGCTGAACACTGAAGCTTTCTTT | CASSPTDRLNTEAFF | TRBD1 | TRBV9 | . | TRBJ1-1
TGTGCCAGCAGCCGCCGGACAGGGACTCAAGAGACCCAGTACTTC | CASSRRTGTQETQYF | TRBD1 | TRBV5-7 | . | TRBJ2-5
TGCGCCAGCAGCTTGGAGCTAGCCACATACAATGAGCAGTTCTTC | CASSLELATYNEQFF | . | TRBV5-1 | . | TRBJ2-1
TGCAGCGTTGAACAGGGGATTGGCTACACCTTC | CSVEQGIGYTF | . | TRBV29-1 | . | TRBJ1-2
TGTGCCAGCAGCTTATCTGGGACAGGGGCTGGAGGGCAGTACTTC | CASSLSGTGAGGQYF | TRBD1 | TRBV7-2 | . | TRBJ2-7